This TCR beta chain was sequenced for a study of blood T cells in healthy people across ages. Using a J-beta primer mix together with a sample-barcoded 5' primer, a second PCR was run for roughly 7 to 11 cycles. Each of the cDNA molecules was tagged by a template-switch adaptor with 12 random nucleotides. TCRdb called the 5' RACE reads again in MiXCR, with one record for every CDR3 protein. Counted here are around 1,500,000 distinct CDR3 sequences, approximately 42% occurring once; the ten biggest clones make up roughly 7.9%. This clonotype was observed a handful of times. The CDR3 sequence is 16 residues long. Germline V lookup: CDR1 LGHDT, CDR2 YNNKEL (reference sequence). V shed 0 bases, J shed 3 bases, and the junction held 6 bases outside the gene matches.

The chain employs TRBV3-1 and TRBJ2-7, with 9 bases that match TRBD2. Sequencing used blood. The TCR comes from a woman between 18 and 30 years old in good health. The CDR3 nucleotides read TGTGCCAGCAGCCAAGATGACCTAGCGGGATACTACGAGCAGTACTTC. This translates into CASSQDDLAGYYEQYF.